This record covers a single TCR beta chain. The antigen is unknown. The data derive from a study of shared clonotypes between healthy human individuals. Study overall: Per-donor plates numbered three CD4 naive, three CD4 memory, two CD8 naive and one CD8 memory. Study-level results: Donors were few, which limited the genetic and exposure-history diversity represented. Read depth was anticipated to influence clonotype sharing among donors.

Over several immunoSEQ plates, each subset's genomic DNA was distributed in even portions. Using immunoSEQ multiplex PCR, the repertoire was profiled, and TCRdb retains in-frame clones only, with some absent. The sample includes about a million clones, approximately 77% seen only once; the top ten take 0.89%. CDR1 and CDR2 (germline): KGHSH, LQKENI. V was pared by 1 base and J by 4 bases, with 13 bases between. The CDR3 is 15 residues long. The specimen was memory CD4+ T cells from PBMCs. Subset meaning: CD45RA-negative fraction. The sequence derives from a man between 18 and 35 years old in good health. Some clones in this sample may be carry-over from other donors' samples. V is TRBV18 and J is TRBJ1-1, with D possibly TRBD1 on 6 matching bases. This CDR3 reads CASSPQGGVITEAFF. CDR3 coding DNA: TGTGCCAGCTCACCACAGGGGGGAGTAATCACTGAAGCTTTCTTT.